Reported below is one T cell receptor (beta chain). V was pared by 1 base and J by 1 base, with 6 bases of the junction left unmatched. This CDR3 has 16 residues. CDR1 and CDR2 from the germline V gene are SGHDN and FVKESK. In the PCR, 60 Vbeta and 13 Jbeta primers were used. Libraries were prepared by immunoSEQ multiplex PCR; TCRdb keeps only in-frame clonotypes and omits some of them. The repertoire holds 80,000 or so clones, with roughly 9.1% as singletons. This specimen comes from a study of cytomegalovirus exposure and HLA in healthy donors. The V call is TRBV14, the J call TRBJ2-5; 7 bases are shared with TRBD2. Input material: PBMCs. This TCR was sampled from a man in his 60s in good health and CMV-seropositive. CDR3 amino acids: CASSQVGGGLQETQYF. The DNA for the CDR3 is TGTGCCAGCAGCCAAGTTGGGGGAGGGCTCCAAGAGACCCAGTACTTC. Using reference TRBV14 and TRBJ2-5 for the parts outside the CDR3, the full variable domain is EAGVTQFPSHSVIEKGQTVTLRCDPISGHDNLYWYRRVMGKEIKFLLHFVKESKQDESGMPNNRFLAERTGGTYSTLKVQPAELEDSGVYFCASSQVGGGLQETQYFGPGTRLLVL.